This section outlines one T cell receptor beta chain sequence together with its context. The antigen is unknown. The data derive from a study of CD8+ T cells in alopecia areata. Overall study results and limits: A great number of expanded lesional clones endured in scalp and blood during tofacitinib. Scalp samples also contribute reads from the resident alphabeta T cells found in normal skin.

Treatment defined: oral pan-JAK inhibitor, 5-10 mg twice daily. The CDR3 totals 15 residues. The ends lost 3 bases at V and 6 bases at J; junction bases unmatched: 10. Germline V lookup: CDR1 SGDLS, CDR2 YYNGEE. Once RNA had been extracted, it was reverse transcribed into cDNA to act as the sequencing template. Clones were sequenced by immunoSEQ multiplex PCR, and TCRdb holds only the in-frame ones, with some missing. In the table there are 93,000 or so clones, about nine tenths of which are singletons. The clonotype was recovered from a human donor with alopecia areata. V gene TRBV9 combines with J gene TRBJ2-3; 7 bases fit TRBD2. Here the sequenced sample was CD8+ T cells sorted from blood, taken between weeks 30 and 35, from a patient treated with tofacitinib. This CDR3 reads CASSEGTTMSDTQYF. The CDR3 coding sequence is TGTGCCAGCAGCGAAGGGACTACCATGAGTGATACGCAGTATTTT.